The 4 T cell receptor beta chains below come from one sample, sequenced in a study of Ad26.COV2.S vaccination and SARS-CoV-2 variants. The data were produced by immunoSEQ multiplex PCR, yet TCRdb's version contains in-frame clones alone and is incomplete. This table holds about 380,000 clones, roughly four fifths found once. Stated treatment: around 19 received Ad26.COV2.S at low or high dose, single or two shots; roughly five received placebo; per-sample allocation not given. Samples came from day 63 after the first vaccine or placebo injection. This material consisted of peripheral blood, taken in a trial of Ad26.COV2.S vaccine versus placebo. These receptors originate from a person between 18 and 60 years old who received the Ad26.COV2.S COVID-19 vaccine or a placebo.

In nucleotides, the CDR3 is TGTGCCAGCAGTTTCCCAGGTGGAAACACCATATATTTT. It translates to CASSFPGGNTIYF. The chain joins TRBV25-1 to TRBJ1-3; D remains unclear. Germline V gives CDR1 MGHDK, CDR2 SYGVNS. Trimming took off 5 bases at V and 3 bases at J, with 8 bases between the two ends. The CDR3 extends over 13 amino acids.

V is TRBV18 and J is TRBJ2-5, with no clear D. CDR3 length: 13 amino acids. V lost 0 bases to trimming and J lost 3 bases, with 5 bases between them. Germline V gene lookup returns CDR1 KGHSH and CDR2 LQKENI. The CDR3 protein is CASSPPSEETQYF. CDR3 in DNA: TGTGCCAGCTCACCACCGTCCGAAGAGACCCAGTACTTC. The full variable domain, rest sourced from reference TRBV18 and TRBJ2-5, is NAGVMQNPRHLVRRRGQEARLRCSPMKGHSHVYWYRQLPEEGLKFMVYLQKENIIDESGMPKERFSAEFPKEGPSILRIQQVVRGDSAAYFCASSPPSEETQYFGPGTRLLVL.

The rearrangement joins TRBV7-2 to TRBJ1-1; 7 bases are shared with TRBD1. This CDR3 is 15 amino acids long. With V trimmed by 5 bases and J by 2 bases, 8 bases remained unmatched. From germline, CDR1 is SGHTA and CDR2 FQGNSA. CDR3 in amino acids: CASSDQGQFNTEAFF. In nucleotides, the CDR3 is TGTGCCAGCAGCGACCAGGGACAGTTTAACACTGAAGCTTTCTTT.

The rearrangement uses TRBV24-1 and TRBJ2-1; D might be TRBD2 (6 bases). This CDR3 is 15 amino acids long. V lost 6 bases, J lost 1 base, and 12 bases lay in between. CDR1 is KGHDR and CDR2 is SFDVKD in the germline V gene. The CDR3 region is CATSSVAESYNEQFF. CDR3 nucleotide sequence: TGTGCCACCAGTTCGGTAGCGGAATCCTACAATGAGCAGTTCTTC.